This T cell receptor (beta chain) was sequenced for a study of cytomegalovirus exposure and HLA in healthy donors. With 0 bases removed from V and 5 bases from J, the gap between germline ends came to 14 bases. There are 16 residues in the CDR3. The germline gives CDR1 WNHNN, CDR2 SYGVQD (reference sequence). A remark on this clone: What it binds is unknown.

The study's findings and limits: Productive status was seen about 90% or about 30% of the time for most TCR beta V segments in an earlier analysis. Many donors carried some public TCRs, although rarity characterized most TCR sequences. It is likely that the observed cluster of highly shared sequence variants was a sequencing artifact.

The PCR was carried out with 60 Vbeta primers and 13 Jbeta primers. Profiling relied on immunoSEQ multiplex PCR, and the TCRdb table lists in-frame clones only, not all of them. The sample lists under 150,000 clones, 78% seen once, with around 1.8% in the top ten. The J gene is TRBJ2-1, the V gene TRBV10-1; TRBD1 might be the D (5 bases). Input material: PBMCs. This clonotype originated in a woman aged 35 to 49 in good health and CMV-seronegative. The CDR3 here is CASSESYDSDDNEQFF. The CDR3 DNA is TGCGCCAGCAGTGAGTCTTACGACAGCGACGACAATGAGCAGTTCTTC.